This T cell receptor beta chain was recovered during a study of blood T cell repertoires in COVID-19. Study information: Donors in the United States, Italy and Spain gave samples during acute or convalescent COVID-19. PBMCs, B-cell-depleted T cells, or T cells provided the cDNA or gDNA that made up the material.

This clone was picked up one time. In the authors' methods: Amplified reference gene primers provided the basis for estimating nucleated cell counts. TCRdb keeps only in-frame clones here, not all; method: immunoSEQ multiplex PCR. V and J calls plus clone size are reproduced from that table; the DNA served to infer D and trimming. The table includes more than 70,000 clones, about 85% detected once. Germline CDR1 and CDR2: SGHRS and YFSETQ. The CDR3 is 16 residues long. V lost 2 bases and J lost 5; bases outside the gene matches: 10. Sequencing was carried out using peripheral blood. The TCR originated in a human donor in a cohort sampled during active COVID-19. The chain links TRBV5-1 to TRBJ2-5; 9 bases align to TRBD2. The CDR3 loop is CASSFFLAGVGETQYF. Here the CDR3 DNA reads TGCGCCAGCAGCTTTTTCTTAGCGGGAGTGGGGGAGACCCAGTACTTC.